This entry lists 23 T cell receptor beta chains sequenced from one sample in a study of T cell responses to AZD1222 COVID-19 vaccine. Here immunoSEQ multiplex PCR was the method, and the copy in TCRdb shows in-frame clones only, minus some. Among some 45,000 clones listed, less than 95% were seen once. This material consisted of peripheral blood, taken 28 days after the second AZD1222 dose. These receptors all stem from an adult who received the AZD1222 COVID-19 vaccine.

The chain joins TRBV5-1 to TRBJ1-1; D not resolved. Trimming stripped 0 bases from V and 0 bases from J, with 9 bases between. Germline CDR1 reads SGHRS; CDR2 reads YFSETQ. The CDR3 spans 15 residues. CDR3: CASSLGAGVNTEAFF. The CDR3 DNA reads as TGCGCCAGCAGCTTGGGGGCCGGTGTGAACACTGAAGCTTTCTTT. Based on the CDR3 plus reference TRBV5-1 and TRBJ1-1, the full variable domain is KAGVTQTPRYLIKTRGQQVTLSCSPISGHRSVSWYQQTPGQGLQFLFEYFSETQRNKGNFPGRFSGRQFSNSRSEMNVSTLELGDSALYLCASSLGAGVNTEAFFGQGTRLTVV.

The chain uses TRBV5-4 and TRBJ1-3; maybe TRBD1 (5 bases). Germline V gene sequence: CDR1 SGHNT, CDR2 YYREEE (reference sequence). Trimming left V 1 base short and J 0 bases short, with 11 bases between. The CDR3 sequence is 16 residues long. Written as DNA, the CDR3 is TGTGCCAGCAGCTTGCTAGGCGGACACTCTGGAAACACCATATATTTT. Its translation: CASSLLGGHSGNTIYF. Combining the CDR3 with reference TRBV5-4 and TRBJ1-3 gives the whole variable domain ETGVTQSPTHLIKTRGQQVTLRCSSQSGHNTVSWYQQALGQGPQFIFQYYREEENGRGNFPPRFSGLQFPNYSSELNVNALELDDSALYLCASSLLGGHSGNTIYFGEGSWLTVV.

The V call is TRBV12-5, the J call TRBJ2-6; D is undetermined. Trimming removed 7 bases at V and 0 bases at J, with 16 bases between. The CDR3 runs to 17 residues. CDR1 is LGHNT, CDR2 FRNRAP, per germline. The CDR3 region has the DNA TGTGCTAGTGCTCAGACCGCCACCCGCTCTGGGGCCAACGTCCTGACTTTC. It codes for CASAQTATRSGANVLTF.

This clone showed up just once. The chain uses TRBV12-3 or TRBV12-4 and TRBJ2-7, with D maybe TRBD2 (6 bases). The V and J ends lost 2 bases and 9 bases respectively, with 11 bases between them. This CDR3 has 12 residues. The CDR3 is CASSLSGLGQYF. DNA of the CDR3: TGTGCCAGCAGTTTAAGCGGGTTGGGGCAGTACTTC.

A single count supports this clone. Its ends do not fully match the called genes, so a read error is possible. The gene calls are TRBV11-2 and TRBJ2-1; tentative D call: TRBD2 (7 bases). CDR1 SGHAT and CDR2 FQNNGV come from the germline V gene. CDR3 length: 15 residues. The CDR3 sequence is CASTLEWGGRNEQFF. The CDR3 DNA follows: TGTGCCAGCACCTTAGAGTGGGGGGGCCGAAATGAGCAGTTCTTC.

This chain connects TRBV15 to TRBJ2-2; TRBD1 matches 9 bases. The germline V gene has CDR1 LNHNV and CDR2 YYDKDF (reference sequence). Losses at the gene ends were 3 bases for V and 5 bases for J; bases not matched to a gene: 7. This CDR3 is built from 16 residues. The CDR3 DNA reads TGTGCCACCAGCAGCGACGGACAGGGGAAGACCGGGGAGCTGTTTTTT. Encoded protein: CATSSDGQGKTGELFF.

The J gene is TRBJ2-5, the V gene TRBV25-1, with TRBD1 matching over 8 bases. After removal of 0 bases from V and 4 bases from J, the junction contained 7 bases not matched to a gene. The CDR3 runs 16 residues. Germline V gene data show CDR1 as MGHDK and CDR2 as SYGVNS. CDR3 in amino acids: CASSEYGRGPLETQYF. In DNA, the CDR3 is TGTGCCAGCAGTGAATATGGCAGGGGGCCTCTAGAGACCCAGTACTTC.

The rearrangement links TRBV29-1 to TRBJ2-1; TRBD2 might be the D (6 bases). The germline V and J ends were trimmed by 7 bases and 8 bases, with 12 bases remaining between them. The CDR3 loop spans 11 amino acids. Germline lookup yields CDR1 SQVTM and CDR2 ANQGSEA. The CDR3 DNA reads as TGCAGCGCCCGGCGGGGTCATGAGCAGTTCTTC. Translating it yields CSARRGHEQFF.

In DNA, the CDR3 is TGTGCCAGTAGTATAGCTACGGTCTCCAATGAAAAACTGTTTTTT. Its translation: CASSIATVSNEKLFF. The genes are TRBV19 and TRBJ1-4, with D unclear. V shed 1 base and J shed 5 bases, with 11 bases lying between them. Germline lookup yields CDR1 LNHDA and CDR2 SQIVND (reference sequence). The CDR3 is 15 amino acids.

The chain combines TRBV7-2 with TRBJ2-1, with D possibly matching TRBD2 (6 bases). The CDR3 runs 15 residues. The germline V gene encodes CDR1 SGHTA and CDR2 FQGNSA. The V end lost 5 bases, the J end lost 4 bases, and 15 bases lay between the germline ends. The CDR3 reads CASSPPGLPYNEQFF. CDR3 DNA sequence: TGTGCCAGCAGCCCCCCGGGACTTCCGTACAATGAGCAGTTCTTC.

This clone is a singleton in its sample. The CDR3 sequence: CASSYRNAGELFF. The CDR3 DNA reads as TGTGCCAGCAGTTATAGAAACGCCGGGGAGCTGTTTTTT. V and J are TRBV6-5 and TRBJ2-2; D uncertain. The V end was cut by 3 bases, the J end by 6 bases, with 8 bases between. The CDR3 contains 13 residues. Germline CDR1 reads MNHEY; CDR2 reads SVGAGI.

This chain links TRBV7-9 with TRBJ1-2; possible D gene TRBD1, 5 bases. The germline V gene has CDR1 SEHNR and CDR2 FQNEAQ (reference sequence). This CDR3 is 15 amino acids long. V gave up 6 bases and J gave up 1 base, with 15 bases separating them. CDR3 amino acids: CASSPGFTNNYGYTF. CDR3 sequence (DNA): TGTGCCAGCAGTCCAGGGTTCACCAATAACTATGGCTACACCTTC.

The J gene is TRBJ1-1, the V gene TRBV7-9; no reliable D call. V was shortened by 2 bases and J by 5 bases, with 9 bases between the two germline ends. CDR1 is SEHNR, CDR2 FQNEAQ, per germline (reference sequence). The CDR3 consists of 13 residues. CDR3 region: CASSLFGETEAFF. CDR3 in DNA: TGTGCCAGCAGCTTATTTGGGGAGACTGAAGCTTTCTTT.

This clone was observed a handful of times. The chain joins TRBV5-6 to TRBJ1-2; D not resolved. Trimming took off 3 bases at V and 8 bases at J, with 20 bases between the two ends. The CDR3 runs 15 residues. Germline lookup yields CDR1 SGHDT and CDR2 YYEEEE. The CDR3 here is CASSSHPTGEWGYTF. CDR3 DNA sequence: TGTGCCAGCAGCTCCCACCCGACCGGGGAGTGGGGCTACACCTTC.

This chain connects TRBV19 to TRBJ1-2; unclear D gene. Per the germline V gene, CDR1 is LNHDA and CDR2 is SQIVND (reference sequence). CDR3 length: 14 residues. V was trimmed by 1 base and J by 2 bases, leaving 8 bases between them. In nucleotides, the CDR3 is TGTGCCAGTAGTATAGCCAACGGAAACTATGGCTACACCTTC. It encodes CASSIANGNYGYTF. The variable domain in full, completed from reference TRBV19 and TRBJ1-2, reads DGGITQSPKYLFRKEGQNVTLSCEQNLNHDAMYWYRQDPGQGLRLIYYSQIVNDFQKGDIAEGYSVSREKKESFPLTVTSAQKNPTAFYLCASSIANGNYGYTFGSGTRLTVV.

This chain uses TRBV5-1 with TRBJ2-3, with D tentatively TRBD2 (6 bases). Trimming cost V 6 bases and J 4 bases, with 18 bases left between them. CDR1 and CDR2 from the germline V gene are SGHRS and YFSETQ. The CDR3 is 15 amino acids. CDR3 nucleotide sequence: TGCGCCAGCACAGAGGGGAGGATCGTTCCAGATACGCAGTATTTT. Its translation: CASTEGRIVPDTQYF.

V usage is TRBV5-1 and J usage is TRBJ1-1, with 7 bases lining up with TRBD1. This CDR3 spans 14 amino acids. V trimming: 4 bases; J trimming: 4 bases; junction bases outside the gene matches: 7. Germline V gives CDR1 SGHRS, CDR2 YFSETQ. The CDR3 bases are TGCGCCAGCAGCCGTGGGACAGAATCCACTGAAGCTTTCTTT. Protein product: CASSRGTESTEAFF. The full variable domain, completed using reference TRBV5-1 and TRBJ1-1, is KAGVTQTPRYLIKTRGQQVTLSCSPISGHRSVSWYQQTPGQGLQFLFEYFSETQRNKGNFPGRFSGRQFSNSRSEMNVSTLELGDSALYLCASSRGTESTEAFFGQGTRLTVV.

CDR3 coding DNA: TGTGCCAGCAGTGCGGTCTTTGGCTACACCTTC. The encoded protein is CASSAVFGYTF. The gene calls are TRBV25-1 and TRBJ1-2; no firm D call. This CDR3 is 11 amino acids long. V lost 4 bases to trimming and J lost 7 bases, with 7 bases between them. Germline V gene lookup returns CDR1 MGHDK and CDR2 SYGVNS.

DNA of the CDR3: TGTGCCAGTAGTTTTCCAGGTTCCTACGAGCAGTACTTC. It codes for CASSFPGSYEQYF. The V gene is TRBV19, the J gene TRBJ2-7; D is unclear. CDR3 length: 13 amino acids. In germline, CDR1 is LNHDA, CDR2 SQIVND (reference sequence). Trimming shortened V by 5 bases and J by 1 base, and 9 bases separated the two germline ends.

The J gene is TRBJ2-7, the V gene TRBV5-1; the D gene is possibly TRBD2 (5 bases). Looked up from germline, CDR1 is SGHRS and CDR2 is YFSETQ. The CDR3 has 11 residues. Deletions cut 3 bases from V and 7 bases from J, with 8 bases between. CDR3 DNA: TGCGCCAGCAGCTCGCGGAGGGAGCAGTACTTC. It codes for CASSSRREQYF.

V is TRBV5-1 and J is TRBJ2-2, with D perhaps assigned TRBD1 or TRBD2 (5 bases each). CDR1 SGHRS and CDR2 YFSETQ come from the germline V gene. Trimming cost V 0 bases and J 6 bases, with 9 bases left between them. This CDR3 spans 14 amino acids. In DNA, the CDR3 is TGCGCCAGCAGCTTGGATACGGGGCCCGGGGAGCTGTTTTTT. This sequence encodes CASSLDTGPGELFF. Full variable domain (outside the CDR3, taken from reference TRBV5-1 and TRBJ2-2): KAGVTQTPRYLIKTRGQQVTLSCSPISGHRSVSWYQQTPGQGLQFLFEYFSETQRNKGNFPGRFSGRQFSNSRSEMNVSTLELGDSALYLCASSLDTGPGELFFGEGSRLTVL.

This clone was detected a few times. V usage is TRBV12-5 and J usage is TRBJ1-3; D is ambiguous. The CDR3 is 16 amino acids. Germline CDR1 and CDR2: LGHNT and FRNRAP. Trimming removed 0 bases from V and 0 bases from J, with 9 bases in between. The CDR3 spells CASGLVVGTSGNTIYF. DNA for the CDR3: TGTGCTAGTGGTTTGGTAGTCGGCACCTCTGGAAACACCATATATTTT.

The chain is built from TRBV3-1 (or the pseudogene TRBV3-2) and TRBJ1-2; tentative D call: TRBD1 (6 bases). The V and J ends lost 6 bases and 3 bases respectively, with 14 bases between them. CDR3 length: 14 residues. The germline V gene encodes CDR1 LGHDT and CDR2 YNNKEL (reference sequence). The DNA for the CDR3 is TGTGCCAGCAGGGATCAGGGGATTGACTATGGCTACACCTTC. Translating gives CASRDQGIDYGYTF.